Included here is one T cell receptor (beta chain) sequence, with context. Its antigen is unidentified. These data are taken from a study of shared clonotypes between healthy human individuals. Broader study findings: Generation of non-shared clonotypes was less probable than generation of clonotypes shared by all four donors.

The V segment lost 3 bases and the J segment 2 bases; nucleotides outside the gene matches: 6. The CDR3 runs to 16 residues. Germline-derived CDR1 and CDR2 are SGHDT and YYEEEE. The investigators split CD4+ cells into a CD45RA+ naive subset and a CD45RA-negative memory subset. Profiling relied on immunoSEQ multiplex PCR, and the TCRdb table lists in-frame clones only, not all of them. The data show millions of clones, about 92% seen once. The V call is TRBV5-6, the J call TRBJ2-3; TRBD2 matches 10 bases. The source material was naive CD4+ T cells from PBMCs. Subset: CD45RA+ positively selected. This TCR was recovered from a man younger than 30 in good health. Some clones in this sample may be carry-over from other donors' samples. The CDR3 is CASSSLAGRLTDTQYF. CDR3 nucleotide sequence: TGTGCCAGCAGCTCACTAGCGGGACGTCTCACAGATACGCAGTATTTT. Filled out from reference TRBV5-6 and TRBJ2-3, the complete variable domain reads DAGVTQSPTHLIKTRGQQVTLRCSPKSGHDTVSWYQQALGQGPQFIFQYYEEEERQRGNFPDRFSGHQFPNYSSELNVNALLLGDSALYLCASSSLAGRLTDTQYFGPGTRLTVL.